A single sample gave rise to the 16 T cell receptor beta chains below, sequenced in a study of long-term antiretroviral therapy in people with HIV (dated by TCRdb to 2021 to 2024). Sequencing of the TRB variable region was done with the immunoSEQ hsTCRB v3.0 assay at survey level resolution. Not all clones reach the TCRdb copy of this immuneACCESS table, which keeps in-frame sequences only. Checked studies attribute under half of the gap to unresolved V genes and leave the rest unexplained. The sample table lists about 24,000 clones, over 80% of them with a count of one. The ten biggest clones cover about 8.7% of the sample. This material consisted of unsorted PBMCs, taken 1.8 years before starting antiretroviral therapy. Receptors originate from a man in his fifties or sixties with HIV.

The CDR3 region has the DNA TGCGCCAGCAGATTTTCCCGAGGGTCGTCGAATGAAAAACTGTTTTTT. This gives the protein CASRFSRGSSNEKLFF. This sequence joins TRBV4-1 and TRBJ1-4; D gene ambiguous. Trimming removed 6 bases from V and 5 bases from J, with 19 bases in between. The CDR3 sequence is 16 residues long. The germline gives CDR1 MGHRA, CDR2 YSYEKL.

The chain employs TRBV7-9 and TRBJ2-2; TRBD1 matches at 9 bases. The length of the CDR3 is 16 residues. The germline CDR1 and CDR2 sequences are SEHNR and FQNEAQ (reference sequence). The V gene end was trimmed by 5 bases and the J gene end by 3 bases; junction bases not matched to a gene: 7. CDR3 sequence: CASSPNRGLDTGELFF. The DNA for the CDR3 is TGTGCCAGCAGCCCCAACAGGGGGCTCGACACCGGGGAGCTGTTTTTT.

CDR3 DNA: TGTGCCATCAGTGAGTCGACCTTGATGGAGCAGTTCTTC. As protein: CAISESTLMEQFF. V is TRBV10-3 and J is TRBJ2-1; no definite D call. Trimming removed 0 bases from V and 10 bases from J, with 10 bases in between. The CDR3 sequence is 13 residues long. Germline CDR1 ENHRY, CDR2 SYGVKD.

This clone was found once. The chain joins TRBV18 to TRBJ1-2, with D uncertain. Germline V gene sequence: CDR1 KGHSH, CDR2 LQKENI. The CDR3 consists of 14 residues. Trimming cost V 3 bases and J 5 bases, with 13 bases left between them. The CDR3 reads CASSPTLRGYGYTF. The CDR3 bases are TGTGCCAGCTCACCCACGTTACGGGGATATGGCTACACCTTC. Filled out from reference TRBV18 and TRBJ1-2, the complete variable domain reads NAGVMQNPRHLVRRRGQEARLRCSPMKGHSHVYWYRQLPEEGLKFMVYLQKENIIDESGMPKERFSAEFPKEGPSILRIQQVVRGDSAAYFCASSPTLRGYGYTFGSGTRLTVV.

This chain joins TRBV11-2 and TRBJ2-7; a weak D match, TRBD1 (5 bases). The V gene's germline CDR1 is SGHAT and CDR2 FQNNGV. The CDR3 sequence is 17 residues long. Trimming took off 0 bases at V and 3 bases at J, with 18 bases between the two ends. The CDR3 loop reads CASSLDPEDRYLYEQYF. The CDR3 coding sequence is TGTGCCAGCAGCTTAGATCCGGAAGACAGATACCTCTACGAGCAGTACTTC.

The table lists this clone with a count of one. This chain's CDR3 is CASSYSGVASYEQYF. The CDR3 DNA sequence: TGTGCCAGCAGTTACTCGGGGGTTGCCTCCTACGAGCAGTACTTC. This rearrangement joins TRBV6-5 to TRBJ2-7, with D perhaps given as TRBD1 or TRBD2 (5 bases each). Trimming cost V 0 bases and J 0 bases, with 9 bases left between them. Germline lookup yields CDR1 MNHEY and CDR2 SVGAGI. This CDR3 region has 15 residues.

The table lists this clone with a few counts. The V and J genes are TRBV19 and TRBJ2-7, with TRBD1 identical over 8 bases. This CDR3 is 15 amino acids long. Germline CDR1 LNHDA, CDR2 SQIVND (reference sequence). J gave up 5 bases and V 3 bases, and 9 bases lay outside the gene matches. CDR3 nucleotide sequence: TGTGCCAGTAGTATTCGCCAGGGGGCGCGGGACGAGCAGTACTTC. This sequence encodes CASSIRQGARDEQYF. Looking up the rest from reference TRBV19 and TRBJ2-7 gives the full variable domain: DGGITQSPKYLFRKEGQNVTLSCEQNLNHDAMYWYRQDPGQGLRLIYYSQIVNDFQKGDIAEGYSVSREKKESFPLTVTSAQKNPTAFYLCASSIRQGARDEQYFGPGTRLTVT.

The gene calls are TRBV5-1 and TRBJ1-1; 9 positions match TRBD1. V dropped 4 bases and J dropped 2; count of bases not matched to a gene: 9. Germline values: CDR1 SGHRS, CDR2 YFSETQ. The CDR3 is made up of 16 amino acids. CDR3 DNA sequence: TGCGCCAGCAGCCCAATGACAGGGGGGACAAACACTGAAGCTTTCTTT. Protein sequence: CASSPMTGGTNTEAFF.

This clone appeared once. V is TRBV9 and J is TRBJ2-5, with TRBD2 identical over 9 bases. The CDR3 covers 16 residues. The V and J ends lost 1 base and 2 bases, in that order; junction bases with no gene match: 6. Germline V gene lookup returns CDR1 SGDLS and CDR2 YYNGEE. DNA for the CDR3: TGTGCCAGCAGCGTATTCGAAGCGGGGGGACAAGAGACCCAGTACTTC. It translates to CASSVFEAGGQETQYF.

This CDR3 is CASSSRPSGNTIYF. The CDR3 DNA is TGTGCCAGCAGCTCTCGTCCCTCTGGAAACACCATATATTTT. The chain is built from TRBV9 and TRBJ1-3, with no clear D. The germline V and J ends were trimmed by 4 bases and 0 bases, with 8 bases remaining between them. Germline V gives CDR1 SGDLS, CDR2 YYNGEE. The CDR3 length is 14 residues.

The V gene is TRBV7-2, the J gene TRBJ2-1; the match to TRBD2 covers 9 bases. This CDR3 spans 16 amino acids. Germline CDR1 and CDR2: SGHTA and FQGNSA. With 5 bases clipped from V and 4 bases from J, the junction kept 9 bases outside the gene matches. The CDR3 region has the DNA TGTGCCAGCAGCACCCGACTAGCGGACACGTACAATGAGCAGTTCTTC. Translating it yields CASSTRLADTYNEQFF.

The table lists this clone with a count of one. V gene TRBV5-1 combines with J gene TRBJ2-3; D perhaps matches TRBD2 (5 bases). V dropped 4 bases and J dropped 2 bases, with 8 bases sitting between them. CDR3 length: 13 residues. Looked up from germline, CDR1 is SGHRS and CDR2 is YFSETQ. The CDR3 DNA reads TGCGCCAGCAGCCCGGACTCCACAGATACGCAGTATTTT. It is translated as CASSPDSTDTQYF.

This clone was seen a few times. The chain employs TRBV7-9 and TRBJ1-1; no firm D call. CDR3 size: 13 residues. Germline lookup yields CDR1 SEHNR and CDR2 FQNEAQ (reference sequence). Trimming pared 1 base from V and 6 bases from J, leaving 9 bases between. CDR3 amino acids: CASSLGLSPEAFF. For the CDR3, the DNA is TGTGCCAGCAGCTTAGGGCTATCACCTGAAGCTTTCTTT.

The genes are TRBV7-4 and TRBJ2-1; 8 positions agree with TRBD1. This CDR3 has 16 residues. Germline values: CDR1 SGHVT, CDR2 SQSDAQ. V trimming: 1 base; J trimming: 8 bases; junction bases outside the gene matches: 10. The CDR3 region is CASSLERDRSLHEQFF. The DNA of the CDR3 is TGTGCCAGCAGCTTAGAACGGGACAGGAGCCTACATGAGCAGTTCTTC.

This chain links TRBV30 with TRBJ1-5; 7 bases are shared with TRBD1. Germline CDR1 GTSNPN, CDR2 SVGIG (reference sequence). The CDR3 is 14 residues long. J was trimmed by 2 bases and V by 5 bases; bases with no gene match: 6. CDR3 in DNA: TGTGCCTGGGACACAGGGGTCGGCAATCAGCCCCAGCATTTT. The encoded protein is CAWDTGVGNQPQHF.

This chain links TRBV29-1 with TRBJ1-2, with 9 nucleotides matching TRBD1. The CDR3 spans 12 residues. V lost 6 bases, J lost 8 bases, and 7 bases stayed unmatched. The germline V gene has CDR1 SQVTM and CDR2 ANQGSEA. CDR3: CSVHRTGDGYTF. The DNA for the CDR3 is TGCAGCGTCCATAGGACAGGGGACGGCTACACCTTC. Supplemented by reference TRBV29-1 and TRBJ1-2, the full variable domain reads SAVISQKPSRDICQRGTSLTIQCQVDSQVTMMFWYRQQPGQSLTLIATANQGSEATYESGFVIDKFPISRPNLTFSTLTVSNMSPEDSSIYLCSVHRTGDGYTFGSGTRLTVV.